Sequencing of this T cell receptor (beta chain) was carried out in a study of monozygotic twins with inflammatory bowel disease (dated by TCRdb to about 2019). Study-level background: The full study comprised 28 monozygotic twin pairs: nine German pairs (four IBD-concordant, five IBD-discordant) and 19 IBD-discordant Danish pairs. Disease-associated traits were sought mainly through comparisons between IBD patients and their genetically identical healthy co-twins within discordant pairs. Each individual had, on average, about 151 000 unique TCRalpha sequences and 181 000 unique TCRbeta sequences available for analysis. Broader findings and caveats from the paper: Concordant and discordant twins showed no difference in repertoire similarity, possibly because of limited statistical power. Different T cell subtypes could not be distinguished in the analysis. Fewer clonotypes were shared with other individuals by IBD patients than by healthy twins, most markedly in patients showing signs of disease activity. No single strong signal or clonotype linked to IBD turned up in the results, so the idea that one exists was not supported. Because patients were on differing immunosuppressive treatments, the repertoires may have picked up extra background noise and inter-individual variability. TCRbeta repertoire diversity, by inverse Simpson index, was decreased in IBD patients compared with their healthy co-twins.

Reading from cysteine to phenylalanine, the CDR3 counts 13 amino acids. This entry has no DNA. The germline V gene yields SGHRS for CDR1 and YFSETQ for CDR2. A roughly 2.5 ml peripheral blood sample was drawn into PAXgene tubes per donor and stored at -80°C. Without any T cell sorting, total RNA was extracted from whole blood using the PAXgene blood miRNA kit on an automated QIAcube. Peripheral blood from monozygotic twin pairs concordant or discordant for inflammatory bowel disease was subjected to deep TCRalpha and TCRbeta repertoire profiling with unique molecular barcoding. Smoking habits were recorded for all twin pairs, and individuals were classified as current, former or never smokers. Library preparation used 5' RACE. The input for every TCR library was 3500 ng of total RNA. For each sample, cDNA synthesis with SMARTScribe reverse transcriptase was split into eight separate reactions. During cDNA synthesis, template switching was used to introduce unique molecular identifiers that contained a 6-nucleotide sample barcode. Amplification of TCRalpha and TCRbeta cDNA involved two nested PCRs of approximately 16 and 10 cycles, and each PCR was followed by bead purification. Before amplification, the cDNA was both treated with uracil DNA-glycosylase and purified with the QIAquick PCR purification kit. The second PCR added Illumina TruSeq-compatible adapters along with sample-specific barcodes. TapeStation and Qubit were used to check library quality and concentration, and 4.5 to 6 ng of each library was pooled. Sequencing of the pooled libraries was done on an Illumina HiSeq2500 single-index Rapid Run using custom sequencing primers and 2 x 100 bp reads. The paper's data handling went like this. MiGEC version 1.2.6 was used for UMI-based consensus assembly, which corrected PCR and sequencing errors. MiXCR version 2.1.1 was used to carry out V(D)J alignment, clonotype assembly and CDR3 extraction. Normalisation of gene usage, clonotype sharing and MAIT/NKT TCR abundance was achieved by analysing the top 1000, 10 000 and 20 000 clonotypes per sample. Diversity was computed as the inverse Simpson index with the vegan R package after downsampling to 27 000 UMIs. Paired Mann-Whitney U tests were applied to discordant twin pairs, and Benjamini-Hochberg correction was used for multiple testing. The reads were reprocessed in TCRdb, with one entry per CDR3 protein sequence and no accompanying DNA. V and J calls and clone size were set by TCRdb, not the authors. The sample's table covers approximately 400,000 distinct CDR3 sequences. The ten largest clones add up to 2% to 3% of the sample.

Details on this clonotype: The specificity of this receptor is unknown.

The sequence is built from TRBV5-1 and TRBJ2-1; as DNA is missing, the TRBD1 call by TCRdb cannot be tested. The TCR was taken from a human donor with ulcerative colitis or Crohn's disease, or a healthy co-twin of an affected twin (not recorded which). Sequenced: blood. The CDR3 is CASLNRVSNEQFF.